The rows below give T cell receptor beta chains drawn from one sample of a study of read filtering for tumor transcriptome and immune sequencing. TCRdb used MiXCR to reprocess the reads, holding one entry per CDR3 protein. The sample carries approximately 20,000 distinct CDR3 sequences, around 21% recorded once. The sequenced sample consisted of a population of CD138-negative cells sorted from bone marrow. These receptors all stem from a donor over 35 with multiple myeloma. The CDR3 runs from the conserved cysteine through the conserved F or W. D genes are given only for firm matches. Rows give clone size only sometimes, using once, few, many, or a class for an expanded clone.

D gene | J gene | clone size | CDR3 length | V gene | CDR3 DNA | CDR3 protein
NA | TRBJ2-7 | many | 11 | TRBV9 | TGTGCCATAACAGACCTACCCGAGCAGTACTTC | CAITDLPEQYF
NA | TRBJ2-3 | few | 11 | TRBV29-1 | TGCAGCGTGATCCGCACAGATACGCAGTATTTT | CSVIRTDTQYF
TRBD2 | TRBJ2-5 | few | 17 | TRBV9 | TGTGCCAGCAGCGGGGGTTTGGGTGGAACTAGCGTTGAGACCCAGTACTTC | CASSGGLGGTSVETQYF
NA | TRBJ1-4 | many | 14 | TRBV7-9 | TGTGCCAGCAGCTTAAAACAGGTGGATGAAAAACTGTTTTTT | CASSLKQVDEKLFF
TRBD2 | TRBJ2-7 | many | 15 | TRBV28 | TGTGCCAGCAGTTCGGGACTAGTGGGGGCCTACGAGCAGTACTTC | CASSSGLVGAYEQYF
TRBD1 | TRBJ1-1 | few | 16 | TRBV29-1 | TGCAGCGTTGAAGATCAGCACAGGGCAGGGGGGACTGAAGCTTTCTTT | CSVEDQHRAGGTEAFF
NA | TRBJ2-7 | many | 13 | TRBV20-1 | TGCAGTGCCAGAGCCGAGCTTACGCTCGAGCAGTACTTC | CSARAELTLEQYF
NA | TRBJ1-1 | many | 11 | TRBV20-1 | TGCAGTCTCCGCGAGGACACTGAAGCTTTCTTT | CSLREDTEAFF
TRBD2 | TRBJ2-3 | many | 17 | TRBV5-1 | TGCGCCAGCAGCGAAGAGGGACTAGCGGGAGTTAGCGATACGCAGTATTTT | CASSEEGLAGVSDTQYF
NA | TRBJ2-5 | few | 14 | TRBV9 | TGTGCCAGCAACCAAAGGGGAGGGGGAGAGACCCAGTACTTC | CASNQRGGGETQYF
TRBD1 | TRBJ2-2 | few | 14 | TRBV6-1 | TGTGCCAGCAGACCGGGACAGACCACCGGGGAGCTGTTTTTT | CASRPGQTTGELFF
NA | TRBJ2-1 | many | 15 | TRBV28 | TGTGCCAGCAGGGCTTGGAGGGCTAGATACAATGAGCAGTTCTTC | CASRAWRARYNEQFF
TRBD2 | TRBJ2-3 | NA | 14 | TRBV5-4 | TGTGCCAGCAGTACGGGGGGGAACACAGATATGCAGTATTTT | CASSTGGNTDMQYF
NA | TRBJ2-1 | few | 14 | TRBV6-2/TRBV6-3 | TGTGCCAGCAGAAGACGGGACGGTCCTCGTGAGCAGTTCTTC | CASRRRDGPREQFF
NA | TRBJ2-5 | many | 18 | TRBV29-1 | TGCAGCGTTTCCTTGCCCCTAGATCTATCGCAGCGGGAAGAGACCCAGTACTTC | CSVSLPLDLSQREETQYF
TRBD2 | TRBJ2-1 | few | 16 | TRBV20-1 | TGCAGTGCTAGAGATCAAGTAGCGGGGACCCACAATGAGCAGTTCTTC | CSARDQVAGTHNEQFF
TRBD2 | TRBJ2-7 | NA | 19 | TRBV28 | TGTGCCAGCAGTTTTAGGCCCGGGACTAGCGGTACACTAAACTACGAGCAGTACTTC | CASSFRPGTSGTLNYEQYF
TRBD1 | TRBJ1-2 | many | 10 | TRBV28 | TGTGCCAGCAGTCCCGGGACAGTTCTTTTC | CASSPGTVLF
TRBD2 | TRBJ2-1 | many | 15 | TRBV5-1 | TGCGCCAGCAGCTTGGGGCTAGCGGCGGGGAATGAGCAGTTCTTC | CASSLGLAAGNEQFF
TRBD1 | TRBJ2-2 | many | 16 | TRBV7-6 | TGTGCCAGCAGCCCGGTGACAGGGGGGAACACCGGGGAGCTGTTTTTT | CASSPVTGGNTGELFF
NA | TRBJ1-6 | medium-sized | 15 | TRBV6-5 | TGTGCCAGCACTGAGGGAGGGGTGCTCGATTCACCCCTCCACTTT | CASTEGGVLDSPLHF
TRBD1 | TRBJ1-5 | NA | 17 | TRBV7-9 | TGTGCCAGCGCCTCAGATGGGACAGACTATAGCAATCAGCCCCAGCATTTT | CASASDGTDYSNQPQHF
NA | TRBJ2-7 | medium-sized | 12 | TRBV6-1 | TGTGCCAGCAGCCTCCTGAGGGACGAGCAGTACTTC | CASSLLRDEQYF
TRBD1 | TRBJ1-1 | many | 17 | TRBV29-1 | TGCAGCGTTGAAGCCTGGACAGGGTTTGGAGGGGACACTGAAGCTTTCTTT | CSVEAWTGFGGDTEAFF
NA | TRBJ1-1 | few | 11 | TRBV19 | TGTGCCAGTATTAAGAACACTGAAGCTTTCTTT | CASIKNTEAFF
TRBD2 | TRBJ2-5 | NA | 16 | TRBV5-5 | TGTGCCAGCAGCTTGACTAGCGGGAGGACCCAAGAGACCCAGTACTTC | CASSLTSGRTQETQYF
NA | TRBJ2-7 | NA | 10 | TRBV2 | TGTGCCAGCACCGATAACGAGCAGTACTTC | CASTDNEQYF
NA | TRBJ2-5 | NA | 13 | TRBV14 | TGTGCCAGCAGCCAACAATTCGGAGAGACCCAGTACTTC | CASSQQFGETQYF
NA | TRBJ2-6 | many | 18 | TRBV12-3/TRBV12-4 | TGTGCCAGCAGTTTAGCGCCCATTGTAAACTCTGGGGCCAACGTCCTGACTTTC | CASSLAPIVNSGANVLTF
TRBD1 | TRBJ1-1 | many | 13 | TRBV19 | TGTGCCAGTGGACAGGGCGGAAGCACTGAAGCTTTCTTT | CASGQGGSTEAFF
NA | TRBJ2-3 | many | 11 | TRBV29-1 | TGCAGCGTCCAATGGGGAGGTACGCAGTATTTT | CSVQWGGTQYF
NA | TRBJ2-1 | medium-sized | 10 | TRBV29-1 | TGCAGCGTTGTTCGGGATGAGCAGTTCTTC | CSVVRDEQFF
TRBD2 | TRBJ2-7 | NA | 19 | TRBV7-2 | TGTGCCAGCAGCGCTATGACTAGCGGGGGGGCCCAATTCGCCTACGAGCAGTACTTC | CASSAMTSGGAQFAYEQYF
TRBD2 | TRBJ2-1 | medium-sized | 17 | TRBV20-1 | TGCAGTGCTAGAGCCTGGACTAGCGATGGCTCCTACAATGAGCAGTTCTTC | CSARAWTSDGSYNEQFF
TRBD1 | TRBJ2-1 | many | 11 | TRBV18 | TGTGCCAGCTCACCAGGGACAGGTCTCGACTTC | CASSPGTGLDF
NA | TRBJ2-5 | NA | 15 | TRBV28 | TGTGCCAGCAGTTTTAGGGCGGAGTACCAAGAGACCCAGTACTTC | CASSFRAEYQETQYF
NA | TRBJ2-7 | NA | 14 | TRBV29-1 | TGCAGCGTTGAAGATCAAGGGAACACCTACGAGCAGTACTTC | CSVEDQGNTYEQYF
NA | TRBJ1-1 | medium-sized | 14 | TRBV27 | TGTGCCAGCAGTCCAAACAGTCTAGTCACTGAAGCTTTCTTT | CASSPNSLVTEAFF
TRBD2 | TRBJ2-3 | many | 15 | TRBV29-1 | TGCAGCGTAGTATCTAGCGGGCCAAGCACAGATACGCAGTATTTT | CSVVSSGPSTDTQYF
NA | TRBJ1-1 | medium-sized | 11 | TRBV28 | TGTGCCACCGGACAGAGCACTGAAGCTTTCTTT | CATGQSTEAFF
NA | TRBJ2-1 | NA | 13 | TRBV7-6 | TGTGCCAGCAGCTTAAACGTAGCGAGTGAGCAGTTCTTC | CASSLNVASEQFF
TRBD2 | TRBJ2-5 | many | 16 | TRBV29-1 | TGCAGCGTTGAAGATCGCTTTGGGAGGGGCCAAGAGACCCAGTACTTC | CSVEDRFGRGQETQYF
TRBD2 | TRBJ2-5 | many | 16 | TRBV12-3/TRBV12-4 | TGTGCCAGCAGTTCACCCATGGGAGCGGGGAGGGAGACCCAGTACTTC | CASSSPMGAGRETQYF
TRBD2 | TRBJ2-1 | once | 14 | TRBV7-3 | TGTGCCAGCAGCTTAGCGGGAGGGTACAATGAGCAGTTCTTC | CASSLAGGYNEQFF
TRBD1 | TRBJ1-6 | NA | 14 | TRBV7-2 | TGTGCCAGCAGCCTCACAGGGGGCTACTCACCCCTCCACTTT | CASSLTGGYSPLHF
TRBD2 | TRBJ2-2 | few | 16 | TRBV24-1 | TGTGCCACCAGTGGCCCCGGGAGGGTCAACACCGGGGAGCTGTTTTTT | CATSGPGRVNTGELFF